One sample yielded the 10 T cell receptor beta chains listed below, sequenced in a study of T cell clusters in autoimmune cytopenias. TRB amplification used approximately 250 ng of peripheral blood genomic DNA. TRB rearrangements were amplified by touch-down multiplex PCR with mixed TRB-A/B primers. TCRdb re-called the multiplex PCR reads; every CDR3 protein appears as one record, without DNA. The repertoire shows 8,000 to 10,000 distinct CDR3 sequences; the top ten hold roughly 5.4%. The sequenced sample was peripheral blood. These receptors all stem from a human donor with an autoimmune cytopenia or autoimmune hepatitis (not recorded which).

This clonotype is deemed medium-sized by its frequency. The rearrangement joins TRBV30 to TRBJ1-1; TCRdb proposes TRBD1, but this gene call is untestable without DNA. The CDR3 is made up of 13 amino acids. Germline V CDR1 and CDR2: GTSNPN, SVGIG (reference sequence). CDR3 residues: CAWRATGSSEAFF. The full variable domain, its missing parts supplied by reference TRBV30 and TRBJ1-1, is SQTIHQWPATLVQPVGSPLSLECTVEGTSNPNLYWYRQAAGRGLQLLFYSVGIGQISSEVPQNLSASRPQDRQFILSSKKLLLSDSGFYLCAWRATGSSEAFFGQGTRLTVV.

This chain connects TRBV27 to TRBJ1-1; TCRdb selects TRBD1, and the lack of DNA leaves this call unchecked. This CDR3 has 17 amino acids. The germline V gene encodes CDR1 MNHEY and CDR2 SMNVEV (reference sequence). The CDR3 protein is CASSFSGQTYMNTEAFF.

This clonotype ranks as medium-sized in terms of frequency. The chain carries TRBV6-5 and TRBJ2-5; TCRdb returns TRBD1, unconfirmable since there is no DNA. The CDR3 has 16 amino acids. Germline V lookup: CDR1 MNHEY, CDR2 SVGAGI. CDR3 in amino acids: CASSELAGGPQETQYF.

This clonotype is called medium-sized based on its frequency. The chain joins TRBV29-1 to TRBJ2-3; TCRdb designates TRBD2, a call that cannot be tested without DNA. Germline V gene data show CDR1 as SQVTM and CDR2 as ANQGSEA. The CDR3 runs to 14 residues. The CDR3 reads CSVGRTSGTDTQYF.

By frequency, this clonotype is medium-sized. V usage is TRBV27 and J usage is TRBJ2-2; TCRdb's assignment of TRBD1 cannot be checked, as there is no DNA. The germline V gene encodes CDR1 MNHEY and CDR2 SMNVEV (reference sequence). The CDR3 is made up of 17 amino acids. The CDR3 region is CASIPRGGLTNTGELFF.

Judged by frequency, this clonotype is medium-sized (0.01 to 0.1%). The CDR3 is CASSLIAVTSTDTQYF. The J gene is TRBJ2-3, the V gene TRBV12-3 or TRBV12-4; lacking DNA, the TRBD2 call made by TCRdb goes unchecked. This CDR3 region has 16 residues.

By frequency, this clonotype is large. V and J are TRBV6-1 and TRBJ2-7; TCRdb names TRBD1, which stays unverified in the absence of DNA. The CDR3 spans 15 residues. Germline V lookup: CDR1 MNHNS, CDR2 SASEGT. CDR3 in amino acids: CASSEAATGGVKQYF.

Its frequency marks this clonotype as medium-sized (0.01 to 0.1%). The chain carries TRBV20-1 and TRBJ1-5. There are 14 residues in the CDR3. CDR1 is DFQATT and CDR2 is SNEGSKA in the germline V gene (reference sequence). CDR3: CSARPGGMDQPQHF.

Its frequency marks this clonotype as medium-sized (0.01 to 0.1%). V is TRBV19 and J is TRBJ2-1; lacking DNA, the TRBD2 call made by TCRdb goes unchecked. This CDR3 has 15 amino acids. Germline V gene sequence: CDR1 LNHDA, CDR2 SQIVND (reference sequence). CDR3 region: CASRPRTSSYNEQFF. The full variable domain, with the rest looked up from reference TRBV19 and TRBJ2-1, is DGGITQSPKYLFRKEGQNVTLSCEQNLNHDAMYWYRQDPGQGLRLIYYSQIVNDFQKGDIAEGYSVSREKKESFPLTVTSAQKNPTAFYLCASRPRTSSYNEQFFGPGTRLTVL.

The chain has TRBV30 and TRBJ2-3; TCRdb's assignment of TRBD1 cannot be checked, as there is no DNA. The CDR3 spans 13 residues. The germline CDR1 and CDR2 sequences are GTSNPN and SVGIG (reference sequence). The CDR3 reads CAWSTGSDYTQYF.